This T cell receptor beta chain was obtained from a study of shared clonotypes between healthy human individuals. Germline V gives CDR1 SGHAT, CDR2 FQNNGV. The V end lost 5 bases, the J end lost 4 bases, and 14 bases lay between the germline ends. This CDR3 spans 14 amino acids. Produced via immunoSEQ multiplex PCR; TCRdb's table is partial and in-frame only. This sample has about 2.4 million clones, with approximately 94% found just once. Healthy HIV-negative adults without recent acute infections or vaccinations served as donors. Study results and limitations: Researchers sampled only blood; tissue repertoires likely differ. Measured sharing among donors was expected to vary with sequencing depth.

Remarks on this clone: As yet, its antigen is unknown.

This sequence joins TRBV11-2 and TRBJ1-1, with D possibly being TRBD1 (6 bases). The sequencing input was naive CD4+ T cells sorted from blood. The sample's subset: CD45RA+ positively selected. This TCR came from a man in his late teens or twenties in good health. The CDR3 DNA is TGTGCCAGCAGCCTGACGGTGGGGGCCACTGAAGCTTTCTTT. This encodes CASSLTVGATEAFF.